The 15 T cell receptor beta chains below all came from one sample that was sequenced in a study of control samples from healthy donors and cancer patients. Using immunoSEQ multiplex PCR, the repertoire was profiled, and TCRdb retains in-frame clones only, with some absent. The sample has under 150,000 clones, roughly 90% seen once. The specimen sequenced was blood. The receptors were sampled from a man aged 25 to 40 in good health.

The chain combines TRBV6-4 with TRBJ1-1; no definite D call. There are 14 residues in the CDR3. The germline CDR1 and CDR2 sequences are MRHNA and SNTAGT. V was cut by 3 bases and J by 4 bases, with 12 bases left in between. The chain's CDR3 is CASSETALSTEAFF. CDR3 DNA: TGTGCCAGCAGTGAGACGGCCTTGAGCACTGAAGCTTTCTTT.

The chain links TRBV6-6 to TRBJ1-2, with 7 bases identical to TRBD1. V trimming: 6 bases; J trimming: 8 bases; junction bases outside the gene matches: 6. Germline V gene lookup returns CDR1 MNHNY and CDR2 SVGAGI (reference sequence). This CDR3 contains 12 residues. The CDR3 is CASRQGRMGYTF. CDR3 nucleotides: TGTGCCAGCAGACAGGGGAGGATGGGCTACACCTTC.

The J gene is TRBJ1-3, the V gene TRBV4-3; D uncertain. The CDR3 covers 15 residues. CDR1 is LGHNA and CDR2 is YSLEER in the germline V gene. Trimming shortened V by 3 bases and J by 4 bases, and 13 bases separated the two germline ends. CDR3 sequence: CASSQDDFQGNTIYF. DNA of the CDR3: TGCGCCAGCAGCCAGGACGATTTTCAGGGAAACACCATATATTTT.

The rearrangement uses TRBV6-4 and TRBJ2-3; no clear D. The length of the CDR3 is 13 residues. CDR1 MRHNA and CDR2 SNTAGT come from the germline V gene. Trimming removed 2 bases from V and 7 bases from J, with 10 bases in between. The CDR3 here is CASSDTESYTQYF. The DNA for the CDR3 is TGTGCCAGCAGTGACACGGAGTCGTATACGCAGTATTTT.

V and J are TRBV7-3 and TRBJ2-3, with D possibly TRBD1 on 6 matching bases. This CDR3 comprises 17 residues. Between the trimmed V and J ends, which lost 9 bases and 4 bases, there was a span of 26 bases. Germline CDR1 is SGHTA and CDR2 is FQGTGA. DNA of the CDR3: TGTGCCAGACCTGGGACATTCAACGGGCTGTCTCCAGATACGCAGTATTTT. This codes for CARPGTFNGLSPDTQYF.

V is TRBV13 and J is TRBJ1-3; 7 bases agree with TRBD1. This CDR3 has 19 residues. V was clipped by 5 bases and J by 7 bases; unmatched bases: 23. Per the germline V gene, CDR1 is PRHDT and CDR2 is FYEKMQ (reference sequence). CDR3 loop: CASSGPVQSQGGLGNTIYF. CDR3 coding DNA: TGTGCCAGCAGCGGCCCCGTCCAAAGCCAGGGGGGTTTAGGGAACACCATATATTTT.

In nucleotides, the CDR3 is TGTGCCTGGAGGGGTTGGGGGTCAAGCTCCTACAATGAGCAGTTCTTC. It yields the protein CAWRGWGSSSYNEQFF. V and J are TRBV30 and TRBJ2-1; D possibly matches TRBD1 or TRBD2 (5 bases each). The length of the CDR3 is 16 residues. With 3 bases removed from V and 0 bases from J, the gap between germline ends came to 15 bases. Germline V gene lookup returns CDR1 GTSNPN and CDR2 SVGIG (reference sequence).

As DNA, the CDR3 is TGCAGCGTTGAAGTCCCCGGGACAGGGGTCTCCTACGAGCAGTACTTC. It yields the protein CSVEVPGTGVSYEQYF. V usage is TRBV29-1 and J usage is TRBJ2-7; 10 nucleotides line up with TRBD1. This CDR3 comprises 16 residues. Germline V gives CDR1 SQVTM, CDR2 ANQGSEA. Trimming at V came to 1 base and at J to 0 bases, leaving 6 bases not matched to a gene.

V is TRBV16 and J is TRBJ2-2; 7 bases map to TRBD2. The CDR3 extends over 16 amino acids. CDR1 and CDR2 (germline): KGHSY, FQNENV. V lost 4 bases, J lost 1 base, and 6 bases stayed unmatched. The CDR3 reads CASSPPSGRNTGELFF. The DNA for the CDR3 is TGTGCCAGCAGCCCCCCTAGCGGCAGGAACACCGGGGAGCTGTTTTTT.

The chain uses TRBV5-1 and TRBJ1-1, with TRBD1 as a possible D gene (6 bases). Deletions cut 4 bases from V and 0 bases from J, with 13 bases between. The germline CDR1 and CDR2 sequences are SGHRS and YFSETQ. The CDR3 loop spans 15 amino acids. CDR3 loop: CASSVGHRMNTEAFF. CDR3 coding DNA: TGCGCCAGCAGCGTGGGACACCGAATGAACACTGAAGCTTTCTTT.

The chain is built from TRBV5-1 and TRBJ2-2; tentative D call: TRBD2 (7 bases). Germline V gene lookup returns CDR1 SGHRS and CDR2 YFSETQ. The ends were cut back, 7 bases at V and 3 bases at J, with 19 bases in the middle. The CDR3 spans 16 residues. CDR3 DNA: TGCGCCAGCTCCGGGGGGCTAGCAGAATACACCGGGGAGCTGTTTTTT. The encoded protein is CASSGGLAEYTGELFF.

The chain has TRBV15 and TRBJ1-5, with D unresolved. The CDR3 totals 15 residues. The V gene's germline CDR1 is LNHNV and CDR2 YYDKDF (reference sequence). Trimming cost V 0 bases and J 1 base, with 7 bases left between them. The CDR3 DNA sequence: TGTGCCACCAGCAGAGATCCCGTAAGCAATCAGCCCCAGCATTTT. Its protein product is CATSRDPVSNQPQHF.

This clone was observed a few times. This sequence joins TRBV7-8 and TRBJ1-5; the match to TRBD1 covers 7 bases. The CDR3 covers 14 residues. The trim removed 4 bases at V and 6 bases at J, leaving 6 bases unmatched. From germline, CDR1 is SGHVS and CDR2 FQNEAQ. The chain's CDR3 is CASSSTGWFQPQHF. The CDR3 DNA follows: TGTGCCAGCAGCTCGACAGGGTGGTTTCAGCCCCAGCATTTT.

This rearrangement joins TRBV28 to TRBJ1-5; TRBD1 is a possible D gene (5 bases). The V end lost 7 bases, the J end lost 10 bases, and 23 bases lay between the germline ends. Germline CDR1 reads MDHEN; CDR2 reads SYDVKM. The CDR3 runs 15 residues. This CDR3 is CASTLPSGPGIPQHF. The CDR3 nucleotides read TGTGCCAGCACCCTCCCGTCGGGACCGGGTATACCCCAGCATTTT.

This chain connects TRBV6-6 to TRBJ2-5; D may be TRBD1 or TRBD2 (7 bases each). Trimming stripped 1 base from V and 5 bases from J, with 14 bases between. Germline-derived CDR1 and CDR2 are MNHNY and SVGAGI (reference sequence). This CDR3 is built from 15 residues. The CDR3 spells CASSYWEGAGETQYF. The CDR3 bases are TGTGCCAGCAGTTACTGGGAGGGGGCTGGGGAGACCCAGTACTTC.